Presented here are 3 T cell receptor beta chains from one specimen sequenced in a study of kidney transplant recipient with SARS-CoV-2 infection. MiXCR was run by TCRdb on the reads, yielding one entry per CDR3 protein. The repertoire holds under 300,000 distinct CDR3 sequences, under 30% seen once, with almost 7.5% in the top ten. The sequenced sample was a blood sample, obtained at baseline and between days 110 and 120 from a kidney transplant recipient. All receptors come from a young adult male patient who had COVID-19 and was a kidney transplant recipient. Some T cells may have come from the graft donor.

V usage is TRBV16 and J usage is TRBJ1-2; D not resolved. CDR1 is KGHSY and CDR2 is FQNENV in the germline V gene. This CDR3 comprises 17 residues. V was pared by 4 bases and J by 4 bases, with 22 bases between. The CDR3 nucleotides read TGTGCCAGCAGCCGCTGCGTGGTCGTTAGAAAGACCTATGGCTACACCTTC. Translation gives CASSRCVVVRKTYGYTF.

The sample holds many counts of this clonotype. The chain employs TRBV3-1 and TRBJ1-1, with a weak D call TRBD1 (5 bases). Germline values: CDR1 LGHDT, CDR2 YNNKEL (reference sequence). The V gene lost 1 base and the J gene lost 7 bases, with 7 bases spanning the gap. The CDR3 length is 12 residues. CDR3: CASSQGGSEAFF. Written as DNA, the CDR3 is TGTGCCAGCAGCCAAGGGGGCAGTGAAGCTTTCTTT.

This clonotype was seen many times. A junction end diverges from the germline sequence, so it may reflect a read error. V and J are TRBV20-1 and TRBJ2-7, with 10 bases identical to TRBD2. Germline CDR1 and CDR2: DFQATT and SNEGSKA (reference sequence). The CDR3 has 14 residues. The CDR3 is CSARSSGSGYEQYF. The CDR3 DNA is TGCAGCGCTAGGTCTAGCGGGAGTGGCTACGAGCAGTACTTC.